The 27 T cell receptor beta chains reported below all come from one sample, sequenced in a study of identical twins. In TCRdb, the 5' RACE reads were re-called with MiXCR into one record per CDR3 protein. Of around 650,000 distinct CDR3 sequences in the sample, 7.1% were seen once. This same sample was also part of a study on yellow fever vaccine responses in identical twins.

The sample comprised PBMCs. These receptors all come from a woman aged 18-35 years in good health.

V is TRBV7-2 and J is TRBJ2-2, with TRBD1 matching 8 bases. This CDR3 spans 16 amino acids. The germline CDR1 and CDR2 sequences are SGHTA and FQGNSA. J was trimmed by 5 bases and V by 3 bases; bases with no gene match: 8. CDR3 amino acids: CASSFPDRVETGELFF. The DNA for the CDR3 is TGTGCCAGCAGCTTCCCGGACAGGGTCGAGACCGGGGAGCTGTTTTTT.

This clonotype was seen a few times. This rearrangement joins TRBV9 to TRBJ2-7; 8 positions match TRBD1. Germline CDR1 is SGDLS and CDR2 is YYNGEE. The CDR3 has 14 residues. J was trimmed by 3 bases and V by 3 bases; bases with no gene match: 5. The CDR3 loop is CASSAGTGYYEQYF. CDR3 DNA sequence: TGTGCCAGCAGCGCTGGGACAGGTTACTACGAGCAGTACTTC.

The chain uses TRBV3-1 and TRBJ1-1; D may be TRBD1 (6 bases). Germline CDR1 and CDR2: LGHDT and YNNKEL (reference sequence). This CDR3 is 15 amino acids long. Trimming stripped 2 bases from V and 3 bases from J, with 13 bases between. The CDR3 protein is CASSQTGGADTEAFF. The CDR3 DNA follows: TGTGCCAGCAGCCAAACCGGGGGGGCGGACACTGAAGCTTTCTTT.

This chain uses TRBV7-9 with TRBJ1-2, with D perhaps TRBD1 (6 bases). Deletions cut 5 bases from V and 7 bases from J, with 17 bases between. This CDR3 is built from 14 residues. Per germline, CDR1 SEHNR and CDR2 FQNEAQ (reference sequence). The CDR3 sequence: CASSPGHRVSGYTF. The CDR3 DNA sequence: TGTGCCAGCAGCCCGGGACATCGGGTCAGTGGCTACACCTTC.

This clonotype was detected a few times. The chain employs TRBV12-3 or TRBV12-4 and TRBJ2-5, with TRBD1 matching over 7 bases. CDR3 length: 14 residues. V trimming: 6 bases; J trimming: 9 bases; junction bases outside the gene matches: 13. CDR3 residues: CASSLTGTQGAQYF. CDR3 bases: TGTGCCAGCAGCCTTACCGGGACCCAGGGGGCCCAGTACTTC.

This clonotype has only a few counts. The genes are TRBV10-2 and TRBJ1-4; 7 bases are shared with TRBD1. This CDR3 is 17 amino acids long. The germline V gene encodes CDR1 WSHSY and CDR2 SAAADI. V was pared by 1 base and J by 5 bases, with 10 bases of the junction left unmatched. The CDR3 is CASSEFSTGATNEKLFF. Here the CDR3 DNA reads TGCGCCAGCAGTGAGTTTTCTACAGGGGCGACAAATGAAAAACTGTTTTTT.

V usage is TRBV5-1 and J usage is TRBJ2-5; the match to TRBD2 covers 8 bases. The CDR3 is 17 amino acids. V lost 1 base to trimming and J lost 5 bases; unmatched junction nucleotides: 13. Germline CDR1 reads SGHRS; CDR2 reads YFSETQ. The DNA of the CDR3 is TGCGCCAGCAGCTTGTACGTCGTCGGGGGGGCTGGCGAGACCCAGTACTTC. This codes for CASSLYVVGGAGETQYF.

This clonotype was detected ten times or more. DNA of the CDR3: TGCGCCAGCAGCCCGGCTGCGTTAAATCAGCCCCAGCATTTT. It encodes CASSPAALNQPQHF. V gene TRBV4-1 combines with J gene TRBJ1-5; D is ambiguous. Germline assignment: CDR1 MGHRA and CDR2 YSYEKL. The CDR3 covers 14 residues. V was pared by 4 bases and J by 4 bases, with 11 bases between.

This CDR3 reads CASRTRTGGYYEQYF. Written as DNA, the CDR3 is TGTGCCAGCAGGACCCGGACAGGGGGCTACTACGAGCAGTACTTC. V is TRBV28 and J is TRBJ2-7; 11 bases are shared with TRBD1. V lost 6 bases to trimming and J lost 3 bases; unmatched junction nucleotides: 7. In germline, CDR1 is MDHEN, CDR2 SYDVKM. The CDR3 covers 15 residues.

This clonotype was observed a handful of times. The chain combines TRBV29-1 with TRBJ1-2; D unresolved. Germline assignment: CDR1 SQVTM and CDR2 ANQGSEA. The germline V and J ends were trimmed by 4 bases and 5 bases, with 11 bases remaining between them. The CDR3 totals 12 residues. The CDR3 coding sequence is TGCAGCGTTGTAGCAGGTGTATATGGCTACACCTTC. Its translation: CSVVAGVYGYTF.

This clonotype was seen many times. The DNA of the CDR3 is TGTGCCAGCACGAGGGGCAGCCAGTACAATGAGCAGTTCTTC. The encoded protein is CASTRGSQYNEQFF. V usage is TRBV12-3 or TRBV12-4 and J usage is TRBJ2-1; either TRBD1 or TRBD2 may fit D (5 bases each). The V end lost 7 bases, the J end lost 4 bases, and 14 bases lay between the germline ends. The CDR3 covers 14 residues.

This clonotype was observed at least ten times. The chain uses TRBV5-1 and TRBJ2-1; D is possibly TRBD1 (7 bases). V lost 5 bases to trimming and J lost 6 bases, with 18 bases between them. The CDR3 extends over 15 amino acids. CDR1 SGHRS and CDR2 YFSETQ come from the germline V gene. The CDR3 loop is CASSSGGTEVNEQFF. CDR3 DNA sequence: TGCGCCAGCAGTTCAGGCGGGACAGAAGTCAATGAGCAGTTCTTC. The full variable domain, rest sourced from reference TRBV5-1 and TRBJ2-1, is KAGVTQTPRYLIKTRGQQVTLSCSPISGHRSVSWYQQTPGQGLQFLFEYFSETQRNKGNFPGRFSGRQFSNSRSEMNVSTLELGDSALYLCASSSGGTEVNEQFFGPGTRLTVL.

This clonotype was counted a few times. The chain is built from TRBV20-1 and TRBJ2-2, with D possibly TRBD2 on 6 matching bases. Germline V gives CDR1 DFQATT, CDR2 SNEGSKA (reference sequence). With 2 bases removed from V and 7 bases from J, the gap between germline ends came to 11 bases. This CDR3 comprises 13 residues. For the CDR3, the DNA is TGCAGTGCTAGACGGCAGGGAGGCGGGGAGCTGTTTTTT. Translation: CSARRQGGGELFF.

This clonotype was detected only a few times. The rearrangement joins TRBV3-1 to TRBJ2-5; 9 bases are shared with TRBD2. Germline loops: CDR1 LGHDT, CDR2 YNNKEL (reference sequence). This CDR3 has 16 residues. With 4 bases clipped from V and 1 base from J, the junction kept 7 bases outside the gene matches. Here the CDR3 reads CASSLLAGRPQETQYF. CDR3 DNA: TGTGCCAGCAGCCTGCTAGCGGGGCGCCCCCAAGAGACCCAGTACTTC.

At least ten counts were recorded for this clonotype. This chain links TRBV25-1 with TRBJ2-2, with 8 bases fitting TRBD2. Germline lookup yields CDR1 MGHDK and CDR2 SYGVNS. This CDR3 is 12 amino acids long. The J segment lost 3 bases and the V segment lost 11 bases, leaving 2 bases of the junction unmatched. The CDR3 region has the DNA TGTGCCGCCGGGGGGGACACCGGGGAGCTGTTTTTT. Amino acid sequence: CAAGGDTGELFF.

This clonotype was found many times. J is TRBJ1-5 and V is TRBV19; no reliable D call. CDR1 and CDR2 from the germline V gene are LNHDA and SQIVND (reference sequence). V was pared by 7 bases and J by 6 bases, with 10 bases between. This CDR3 spans 12 amino acids. CDR3 protein: CASTTGSQPQHF. In nucleotides, the CDR3 is TGTGCCAGTACCACGGGGAGTCAGCCCCAGCATTTT.

This clonotype was seen more than once but under ten times. V usage is TRBV7-9 and J usage is TRBJ2-1; the D is unclear. The CDR3 runs 16 residues. V was cut by 2 bases and J by 0 bases, with 11 bases left in between. CDR1 is SEHNR, CDR2 FQNEAQ, per germline (reference sequence). This chain's CDR3 is CASSLFLSSSYNEQFF. CDR3 DNA sequence: TGTGCCAGCAGCTTATTTCTCTCCAGCTCCTACAATGAGCAGTTCTTC. Using reference TRBV7-9 and TRBJ2-1 for the parts outside the CDR3, the full variable domain is DTGVSQNPRHKITKRGQNVTFRCDPISEHNRLYWYRQTLGQGPEFLTYFQNEAQLEKSRLLSDRFSAERPKGSFSTLEIQRTEQGDSAMYLCASSLFLSSSYNEQFFGPGTRLTVL.

This sequence joins TRBV9 and TRBJ1-4, with 9 positions matching TRBD1. V trimming: 3 bases; J trimming: 2 bases; junction bases outside the gene matches: 11. Germline assignment: CDR1 SGDLS and CDR2 YYNGEE. This CDR3 has 18 residues. The CDR3 spells CASSARGTGTATNEKLFF. Written as DNA, the CDR3 is TGTGCCAGCAGCGCCAGAGGGACAGGGACAGCGACTAATGAAAAACTGTTTTTT.

V usage is TRBV7-9 and J usage is TRBJ2-1; weak D call: TRBD2 (6 bases). From germline, CDR1 is SEHNR and CDR2 FQNEAQ (reference sequence). V was cut by 3 bases and J by 2 bases, with 11 bases left in between. The CDR3 has 15 amino acids. CDR3 nucleotides: TGTGCCAGCAGCTTCCGGGGGAGCACCTACAATGAGCAGTTCTTC. Its translation is CASSFRGSTYNEQFF.

This clonotype was detected a few times. This sequence joins TRBV6-4 and TRBJ1-6; D gene ambiguous. V lost 0 bases, J lost 9 bases, and 12 bases lay in between. This CDR3 spans 15 amino acids. Germline CDR1 reads MRHNA; CDR2 reads SNTAGT. CDR3 region: CASSDSIVSGSPLHF. Here the CDR3 DNA reads TGTGCCAGCAGTGACTCGATCGTCAGCGGTTCACCCCTCCACTTT.

This clonotype was detected only a few times. This rearrangement joins TRBV28 to TRBJ2-2; no firm D call. The CDR3 is made up of 14 amino acids. CDR1 and CDR2 (germline): MDHEN, SYDVKM. Trimming pared 4 bases from V and 1 base from J, leaving 7 bases between. The CDR3 sequence is CASSYTENTGELFF. DNA of the CDR3: TGTGCCAGCAGTTATACAGAGAACACCGGGGAGCTGTTTTTT.

The chain couples TRBV12-5 to TRBJ2-3, with D tentatively TRBD2 (5 bases). The length of the CDR3 is 14 residues. The V and J ends lost 4 bases and 4 bases respectively, with 12 bases between them. The germline CDR1 and CDR2 sequences are LGHNT and FRNRAP. This CDR3 reads CASGSSGSADTQYF. Here the CDR3 DNA reads TGTGCTAGTGGTTCATCTGGGAGCGCAGATACGCAGTATTTT. The variable domain in full, completed from reference TRBV12-5 and TRBJ2-3, reads DARVTQTPRHKVTEMGQEVTMRCQPILGHNTVFWYRQTMMQGLELLAYFRNRAPLDDSGMPKDRFSAEMPDATLATLKIQPSEPRDSAVYFCASGSSGSADTQYFGPGTRLTVL.

This clonotype was detected many times. The gene calls are TRBV5-6 and TRBJ1-6; D gene unclear. Per germline, CDR1 SGHDT and CDR2 YYEEEE. The CDR3 length is 16 residues. V dropped 0 bases and J dropped 7 bases, with 14 bases sitting between them. The CDR3 loop reads CASSLVGIGGNSPLHF. CDR3 DNA: TGTGCCAGCAGCTTGGTTGGTATCGGAGGAAATTCACCCCTCCACTTT.

This clonotype was counted a few times. This chain uses TRBV3-1 with TRBJ2-6; 7 bases agree with TRBD1. Germline CDR1 LGHDT, CDR2 YNNKEL (reference sequence). V dropped 1 base and J dropped 0; count of bases not matched to a gene: 9. The CDR3 extends over 19 amino acids. CDR3 region: CASSQGIPGQRSGANVLTF. In DNA form, the CDR3 reads TGTGCCAGCAGCCAAGGAATTCCGGGACAGCGCTCTGGGGCCAACGTCCTGACTTTC.

This clonotype was counted ten times or more. The chain couples TRBV5-1 to TRBJ2-5; the match to TRBD2 covers 10 bases. Germline V CDR1 and CDR2: SGHRS, YFSETQ. The CDR3 covers 15 residues. J was trimmed by 4 bases and V by 2 bases; bases with no gene match: 5. The CDR3 coding sequence is TGCGCCAGCAGCTTTAGCGGGGGGAATCGAGAGACCCAGTACTTC. The encoded protein is CASSFSGGNRETQYF. Together with reference TRBV5-1 and TRBJ2-5, the CDR3 gives the full variable domain: KAGVTQTPRYLIKTRGQQVTLSCSPISGHRSVSWYQQTPGQGLQFLFEYFSETQRNKGNFPGRFSGRQFSNSRSEMNVSTLELGDSALYLCASSFSGGNRETQYFGPGTRLLVL.

The chain recombines TRBV29-1 with TRBJ2-1; TRBD2 is a possible D gene (5 bases). The CDR3 length is 13 residues. Germline CDR1 SQVTM, CDR2 ANQGSEA. Trimming cost V 4 bases and J 5 bases, with 12 bases left between them. The CDR3 here is CSVVLGANNEQFF. The DNA for the CDR3 is TGCAGCGTTGTACTAGGTGCGAACAATGAGCAGTTCTTC.

This clonotype was observed at least ten times. V gene TRBV10-3 combines with J gene TRBJ1-1, with D perhaps TRBD1 (5 bases). V was pared by 8 bases and J by 8 bases, with 12 bases between. The CDR3 loop spans 11 amino acids. CDR1 is ENHRY and CDR2 is SYGVKD in the germline V gene. CDR3 in DNA: TGTGCCATCGGAGGGGCAGAAGAAGCTTTCTTT. It codes for CAIGGAEEAFF.